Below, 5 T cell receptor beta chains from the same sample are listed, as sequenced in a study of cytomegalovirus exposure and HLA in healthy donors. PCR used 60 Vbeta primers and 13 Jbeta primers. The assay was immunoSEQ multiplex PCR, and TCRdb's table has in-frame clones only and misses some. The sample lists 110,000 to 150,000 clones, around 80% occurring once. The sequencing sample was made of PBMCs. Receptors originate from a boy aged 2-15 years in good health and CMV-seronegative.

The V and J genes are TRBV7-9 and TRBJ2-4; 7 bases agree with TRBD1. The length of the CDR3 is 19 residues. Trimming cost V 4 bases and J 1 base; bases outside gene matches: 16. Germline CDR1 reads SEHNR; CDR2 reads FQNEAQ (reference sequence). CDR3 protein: CASSSGPGQPSTAKNIQYF. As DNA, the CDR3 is TGTGCCAGCAGCTCGGGGCCGGGACAGCCTTCGACGGCCAAAAACATTCAGTACTTC.

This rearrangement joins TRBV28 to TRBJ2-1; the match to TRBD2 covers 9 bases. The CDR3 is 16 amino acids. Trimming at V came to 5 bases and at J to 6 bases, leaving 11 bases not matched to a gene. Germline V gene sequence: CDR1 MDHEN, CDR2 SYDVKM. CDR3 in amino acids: CASSPLLAGGFNEQFF. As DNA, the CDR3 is TGTGCCAGCAGTCCCTTACTAGCGGGTGGATTCAATGAGCAGTTCTTC.

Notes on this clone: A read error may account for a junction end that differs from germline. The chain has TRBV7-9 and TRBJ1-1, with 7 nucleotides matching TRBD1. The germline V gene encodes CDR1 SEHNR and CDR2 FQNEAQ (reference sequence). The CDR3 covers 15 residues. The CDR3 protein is CPSSRSTGRNTEAFF. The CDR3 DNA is TGTCCCAGCAGCCGATCGACAGGGAGGAACACTGAAGCTTTCTTT.

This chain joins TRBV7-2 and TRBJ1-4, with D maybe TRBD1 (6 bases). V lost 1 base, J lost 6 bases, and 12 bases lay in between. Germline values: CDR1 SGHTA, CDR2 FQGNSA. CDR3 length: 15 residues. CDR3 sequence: CASSLDAGVYEKLFF. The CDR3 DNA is TGTGCCAGCAGCTTAGATGCAGGGGTTTATGAAAAACTGTTTTTT.

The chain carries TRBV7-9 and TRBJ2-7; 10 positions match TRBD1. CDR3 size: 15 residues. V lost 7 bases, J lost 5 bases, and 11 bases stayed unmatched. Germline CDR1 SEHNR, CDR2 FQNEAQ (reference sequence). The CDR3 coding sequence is TGTGCCAGCACCCCTCTCGGGGACAGGGGCGACGAGCAGTACTTC. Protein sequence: CASTPLGDRGDEQYF.